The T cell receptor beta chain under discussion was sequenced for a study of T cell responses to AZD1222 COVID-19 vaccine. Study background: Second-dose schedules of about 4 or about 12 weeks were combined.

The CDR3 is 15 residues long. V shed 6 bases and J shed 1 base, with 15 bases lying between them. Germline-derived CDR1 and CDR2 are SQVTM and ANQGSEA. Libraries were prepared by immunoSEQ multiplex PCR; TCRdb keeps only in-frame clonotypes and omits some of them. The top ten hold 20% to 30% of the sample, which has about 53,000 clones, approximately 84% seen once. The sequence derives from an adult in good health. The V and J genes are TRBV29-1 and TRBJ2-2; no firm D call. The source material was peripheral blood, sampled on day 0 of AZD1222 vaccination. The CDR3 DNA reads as TGCAGCGTCCTGCGACGGACCCAGAACACCGGGGAGCTGTTTTTT. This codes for CSVLRRTQNTGELFF.